These T cell receptor beta chains were read from a single sample in a study of T cells after yellow fever vaccination. TCRdb passed the 5' RACE reads through MiXCR, listing each CDR3 protein once. The sample lists 96,000 or so distinct CDR3 sequences, approximately 8.4% occurring once. The sequences come from CD8+ T cells not binding an NS4B(214-222) dextramer, sorted from PBMCs, collected more than 14 days after the first yellow fever vaccination. The receptors were sampled from a young man who received the YFV17D yellow fever vaccine. The CDR3 runs from the conserved cysteine through the conserved F or W. The D gene is left open where the match is weak. The size entry is marked missing in some rows and otherwise reads once, few, many or a size class.

d_gene,j_gene,abundance,v_gene,CDR3nt,CDR3aa
.,TRBJ2-4,many,TRBV7-9,TGTGCCAGCAGCTCCCCCTCGGACCTAAACATTCAGTACTTC,CASSSPSDLNIQYF
.,TRBJ1-1,.,TRBV4-1,TGCGCCAGCAGCCATTGGTCGAGGGCCATGAACACTGAAGCTTTCTTT,CASSHWSRAMNTEAFF
.,TRBJ2-4,.,TRBV7-9,TGTGCCAGCAGCCTATCTCTTCAGTCCAAAAACATTCAGTACTTC,CASSLSLQSKNIQYF
TRBD1,TRBJ1-6,many,TRBV27,TGTGCCAGCAGTTTGGGACAGGGAAATTCACCCCTCCACTTT,CASSLGQGNSPLHF
.,TRBJ2-1,few,TRBV7-2,TGTGCCAGCAGCTTCGGACGTGTGGAGCAGTTCTTC,CASSFGRVEQFF
.,TRBJ1-1,.,TRBV24-1,TGTGCCACCAGTGACACTGGGGGGGGGCCCAACACTGAAGCTTTCTTT,CATSDTGGGPNTEAFF
.,TRBJ2-3,.,TRBV6-1,TGTGCCAGCAGCCTACTAGAAGCACTAGATACGCAGTATTTT,CASSLLEALDTQYF
TRBD2,TRBJ2-3,few,TRBV29-1,TGCAGCGCCGACGGACTAGCGGGGTTCACAGATACGCAGTATTTT,CSADGLAGFTDTQYF
.,TRBJ1-2,.,TRBV7-9,TGTGCCAGCAGCTTGACAGACTATGGCTACACCTTC,CASSLTDYGYTF
.,TRBJ2-3,few,TRBV19,TGTGCCAGTACCACAGGGTACTTCGCAGATACGCAGTATTTT,CASTTGYFADTQYF
.,TRBJ1-5,few,TRBV4-1,TGCGCCAGCAGCCAAGTCCTCGGGTTTGGCAATCAGCCCCAGCATTTT,CASSQVLGFGNQPQHF
.,TRBJ2-3,few,TRBV7-8,TGTGCCAGGAAGCTCACAGATACGCAGTATTTT,CARKLTDTQYF
.,TRBJ2-7,many,TRBV12-3/TRBV12-4,TGTGCCAGCAGTTTAAGCGGACAGTCCCACGAGCAGTACTTC,CASSLSGQSHEQYF
TRBD1,TRBJ2-1,few,TRBV7-6,TGTGCCAGCAGCTTATCCGGGACAGGGGTCAATGAGCAGTTCTTC,CASSLSGTGVNEQFF
TRBD1,TRBJ2-5,many,TRBV11-2,TGTGCCAGCAGCTTAGGACAGGGGTTACAAGAGACCCAGTACTTC,CASSLGQGLQETQYF
TRBD2,TRBJ2-1,.,TRBV11-2,TGTGCCAGCAGCTTAGCAGCGGGGGGAACCTACAATGAGCAGTTCTTC,CASSLAAGGTYNEQFF
.,TRBJ2-3,.,TRBV3-1,TGTGCCAGCAGCCAAGAGGAATCAACCATAGGCCTCACAGATACGCAGTATTTT,CASSQEESTIGLTDTQYF
.,TRBJ2-1,.,TRBV10-2,TGCGCCAGCGTAGCCGGACCTTGGTCCTACAATGAGCAGTTCTTC,CASVAGPWSYNEQFF
.,TRBJ2-6,few,TRBV6-1,TGTGCCAGCAGTCCTTTATCTGGGGCCAACGTCCTGACTTTC,CASSPLSGANVLTF
.,TRBJ2-2,few,TRBV27,TGTGCCACCGGTTGGGGGTTCGGGGAGCTGTTTTTT,CATGWGFGELFF
.,TRBJ2-2,few,TRBV13,TGTGCCAGCAGCTTAGGCCGGAGGATAGGGGAGCTGTTTTTT,CASSLGRRIGELFF
TRBD2,TRBJ2-3,few,TRBV6-5,TGTGCCAGCACCCTAGCGGGGGGGGCAGATACGCAGTATTTT,CASTLAGGADTQYF
.,TRBJ2-5,few,TRBV3-1,TGTGCCAGCAGCCAAGGCTTGACCCTGTACCAAGAGACCCAGTACTTC,CASSQGLTLYQETQYF
TRBD1,TRBJ2-2,.,TRBV14,TGTGCCAGCAGCCAAGGAATACAGGGGGCTATCGGGGAGCTGTTTTTT,CASSQGIQGAIGELFF
.,TRBJ2-3,few,TRBV7-3,TGTGCCAGCAGCTTAGGCCAGTTGGGCGATACGCAGTATTTT,CASSLGQLGDTQYF
.,TRBJ2-6,many,TRBV18,TGTGCCAGCTCACCCTCCAAGGGTTCTTATGCCGGGGCCAACGTCCTGACTTTC,CASSPSKGSYAGANVLTF
.,TRBJ2-1,large,TRBV7-9,TGTGCCAGCAGCCCAAGGGCAGGGAAGGGTGAGCAGTTCTTC,CASSPRAGKGEQFF
.,TRBJ1-1,.,TRBV6-5,TGTGCCAGCAGTTACGGGGCATACACTGAAGCTTTCTTT,CASSYGAYTEAFF
.,TRBJ2-2,few,TRBV15,TGTGCCACCAGCAGAGATTGGGGGGCCGGCGGGGAGCTGTTTTTT,CATSRDWGAGGELFF
.,TRBJ2-4,.,TRBV4-1,TGCGCCAGCAGCCACCTAACCCTGACAGCAATCGCCAAAAACATTCAGTACTTC,CASSHLTLTAIAKNIQYF